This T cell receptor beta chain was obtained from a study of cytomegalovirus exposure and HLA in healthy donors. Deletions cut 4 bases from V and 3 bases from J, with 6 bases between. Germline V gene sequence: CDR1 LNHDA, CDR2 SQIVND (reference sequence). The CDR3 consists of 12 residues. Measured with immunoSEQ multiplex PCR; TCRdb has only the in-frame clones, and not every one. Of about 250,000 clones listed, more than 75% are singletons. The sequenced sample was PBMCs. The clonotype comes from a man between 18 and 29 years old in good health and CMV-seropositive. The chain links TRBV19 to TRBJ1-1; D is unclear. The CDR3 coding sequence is TGTGCCAGTAGTAGGGGTTACACTGAAGCTTTCTTT. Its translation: CASSRGYTEAFF.